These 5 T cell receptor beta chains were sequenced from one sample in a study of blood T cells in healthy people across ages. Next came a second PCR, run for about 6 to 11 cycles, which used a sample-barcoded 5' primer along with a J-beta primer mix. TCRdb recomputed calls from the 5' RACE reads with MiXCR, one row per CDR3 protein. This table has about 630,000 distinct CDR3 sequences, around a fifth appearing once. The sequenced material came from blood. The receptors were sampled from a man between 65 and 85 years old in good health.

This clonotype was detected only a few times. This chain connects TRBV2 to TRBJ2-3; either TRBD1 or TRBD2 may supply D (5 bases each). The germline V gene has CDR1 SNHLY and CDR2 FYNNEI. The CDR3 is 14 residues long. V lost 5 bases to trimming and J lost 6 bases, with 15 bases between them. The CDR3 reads CASSSRDAVDTQYF. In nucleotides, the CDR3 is TGTGCCAGCAGTTCACGGGACGCGGTGGATACGCAGTATTTT.

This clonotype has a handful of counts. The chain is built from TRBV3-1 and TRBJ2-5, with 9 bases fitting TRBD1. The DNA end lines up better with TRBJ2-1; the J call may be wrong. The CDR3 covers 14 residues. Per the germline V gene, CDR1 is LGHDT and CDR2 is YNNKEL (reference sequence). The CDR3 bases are TGTGCCGGCGGAAGGGACAGGGCCTCCAATGAGCAGTTCTTC. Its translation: CAGGRDRASNEQFF.

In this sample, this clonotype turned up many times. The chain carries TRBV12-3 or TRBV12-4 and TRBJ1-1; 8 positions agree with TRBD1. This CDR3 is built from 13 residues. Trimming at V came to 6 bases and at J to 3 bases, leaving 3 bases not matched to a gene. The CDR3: CASSLQGDTEAFF. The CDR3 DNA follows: TGTGCCAGCAGCTTACAGGGGGACACTGAAGCTTTCTTT.

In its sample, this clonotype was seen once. This CDR3 reads CASSLVPGLAGEELFF. The CDR3 DNA sequence: TGTGCCAGCAGCTTAGTCCCGGGACTAGCGGGAGAAGAGCTGTTTTTT. The rearrangement joins TRBV7-2 to TRBJ2-2; 14 bases align to TRBD2. Looked up from germline, CDR1 is SGHTA and CDR2 is FQGNSA. The V segment lost 1 base and the J segment 11 bases; nucleotides outside the gene matches: 6. The CDR3 has 16 residues.

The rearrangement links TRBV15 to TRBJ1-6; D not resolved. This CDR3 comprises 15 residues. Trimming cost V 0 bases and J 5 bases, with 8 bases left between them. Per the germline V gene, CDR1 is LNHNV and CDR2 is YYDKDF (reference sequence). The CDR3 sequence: CATSREPRDNSPLHF. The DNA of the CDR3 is TGTGCCACCAGCAGAGAACCCCGGGATAATTCACCCCTCCACTTT.